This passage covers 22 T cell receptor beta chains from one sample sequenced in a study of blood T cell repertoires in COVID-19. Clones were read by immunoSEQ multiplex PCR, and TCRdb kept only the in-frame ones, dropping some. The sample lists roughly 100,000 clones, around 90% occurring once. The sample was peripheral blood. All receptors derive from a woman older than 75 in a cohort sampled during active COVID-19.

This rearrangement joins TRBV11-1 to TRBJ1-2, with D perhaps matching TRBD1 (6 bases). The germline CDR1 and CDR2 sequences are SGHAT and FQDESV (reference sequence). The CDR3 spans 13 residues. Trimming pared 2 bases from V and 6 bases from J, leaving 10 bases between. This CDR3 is CASSLLGADGYTF. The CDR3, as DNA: TGTGCCAGCAGCTTACTGGGGGCGGATGGCTACACCTTC.

CDR3 nucleotides: TGCGCCAGCAGCTCAGGGGTTAGGAGGACCTACGAGCAGTACTTC. This translates into CASSSGVRRTYEQYF. V is TRBV5-1 and J is TRBJ2-7; weak D call: TRBD1 (6 bases). Trimming shortened V by 3 bases and J by 2 bases, and 15 bases separated the two germline ends. This CDR3 is 15 amino acids long. Germline V CDR1 and CDR2: SGHRS, YFSETQ.

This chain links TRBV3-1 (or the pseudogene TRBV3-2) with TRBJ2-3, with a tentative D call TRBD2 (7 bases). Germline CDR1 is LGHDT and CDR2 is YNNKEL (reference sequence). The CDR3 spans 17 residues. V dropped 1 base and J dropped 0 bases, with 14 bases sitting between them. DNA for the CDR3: TGTGCCAGCAGCCAAGTTGGGCGGGGGCATAGCACAGATACGCAGTATTTT. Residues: CASSQVGRGHSTDTQYF.

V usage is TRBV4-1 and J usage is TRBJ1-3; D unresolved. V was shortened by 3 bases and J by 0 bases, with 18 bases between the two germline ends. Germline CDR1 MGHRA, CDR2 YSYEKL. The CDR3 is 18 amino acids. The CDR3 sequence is CASSHALTEANSGNTIYF. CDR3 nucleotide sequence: TGCGCCAGCAGCCACGCCCTCACGGAGGCAAACTCTGGAAACACCATATATTTT.

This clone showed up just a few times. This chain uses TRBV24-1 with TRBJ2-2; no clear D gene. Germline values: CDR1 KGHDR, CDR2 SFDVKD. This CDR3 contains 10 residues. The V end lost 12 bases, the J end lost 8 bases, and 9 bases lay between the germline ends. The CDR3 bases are TGTGCCCCCTATACTGGGGAGCTGTTTTTT. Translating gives CAPYTGELFF.

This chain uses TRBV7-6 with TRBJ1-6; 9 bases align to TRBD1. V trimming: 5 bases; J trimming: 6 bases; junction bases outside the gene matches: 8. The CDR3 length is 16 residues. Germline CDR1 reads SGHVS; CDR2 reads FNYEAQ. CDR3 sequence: CASSPTGTGFNSPLHF. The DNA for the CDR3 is TGTGCCAGCAGCCCTACCGGGACAGGGTTTAATTCACCCCTCCACTTT.

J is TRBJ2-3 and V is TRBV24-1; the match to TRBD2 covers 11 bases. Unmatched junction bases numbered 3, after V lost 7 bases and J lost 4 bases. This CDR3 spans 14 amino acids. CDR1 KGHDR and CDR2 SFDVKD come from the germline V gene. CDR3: CATRLAGVPDTQYF. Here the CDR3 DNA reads TGTGCCACCAGACTAGCGGGAGTCCCAGATACGCAGTATTTT.

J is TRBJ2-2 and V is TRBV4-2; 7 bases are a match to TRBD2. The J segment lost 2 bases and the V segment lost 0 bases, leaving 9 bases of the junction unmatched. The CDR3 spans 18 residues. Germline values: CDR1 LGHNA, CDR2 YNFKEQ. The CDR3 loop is CASSQEAPTSANTGELFF. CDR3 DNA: TGTGCCAGCAGCCAAGAAGCCCCAACTAGCGCAAACACCGGGGAGCTGTTTTTT.

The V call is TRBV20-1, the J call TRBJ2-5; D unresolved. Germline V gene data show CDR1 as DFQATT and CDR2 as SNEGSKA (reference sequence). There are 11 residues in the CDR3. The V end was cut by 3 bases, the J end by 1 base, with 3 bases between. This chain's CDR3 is CSASLQETQYF. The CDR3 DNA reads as TGCAGTGCTAGCCTCCAAGAGACCCAGTACTTC.

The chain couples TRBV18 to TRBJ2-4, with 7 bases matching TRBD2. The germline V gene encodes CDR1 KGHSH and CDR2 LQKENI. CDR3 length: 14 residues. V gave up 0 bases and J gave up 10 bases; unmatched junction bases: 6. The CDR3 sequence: CASSPPGGRSIQYF. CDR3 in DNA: TGTGCCAGCTCACCACCGGGAGGGCGGAGTATTCAGTACTTC.

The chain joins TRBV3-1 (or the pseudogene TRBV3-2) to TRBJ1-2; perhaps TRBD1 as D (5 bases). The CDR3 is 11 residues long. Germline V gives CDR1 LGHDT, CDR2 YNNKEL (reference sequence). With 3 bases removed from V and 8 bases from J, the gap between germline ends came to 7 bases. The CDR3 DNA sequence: TGTGCCAGCAGCCAGACAGAGGGCTACACCTTC. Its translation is CASSQTEGYTF.

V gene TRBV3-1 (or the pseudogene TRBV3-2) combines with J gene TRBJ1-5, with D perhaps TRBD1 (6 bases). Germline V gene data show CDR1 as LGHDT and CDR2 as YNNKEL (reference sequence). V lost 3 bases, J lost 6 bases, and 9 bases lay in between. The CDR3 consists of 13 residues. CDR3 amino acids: CASSHQGPQPQHF. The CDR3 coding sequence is TGTGCCAGCAGCCATCAGGGGCCTCAGCCCCAGCATTTT.

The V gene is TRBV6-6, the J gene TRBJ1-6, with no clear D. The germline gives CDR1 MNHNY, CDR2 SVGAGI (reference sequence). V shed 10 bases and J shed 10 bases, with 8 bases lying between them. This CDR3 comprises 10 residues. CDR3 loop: CATGFSPLHF. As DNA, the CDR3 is TGTGCCACGGGGTTCTCACCCCTCCACTTT.

CDR3 coding DNA: TGCGCCAGCAGCCAAGAAGTCCCGGGGTTGGGTGGCTACACCTTC. Its translation is CASSQEVPGLGGYTF. V usage is TRBV4-1 and J usage is TRBJ1-2; unclear D gene. The V gene's germline CDR1 is MGHRA and CDR2 YSYEKL. Trimming removed 0 bases from V and 7 bases from J, with 15 bases in between. The CDR3 is 15 residues long.

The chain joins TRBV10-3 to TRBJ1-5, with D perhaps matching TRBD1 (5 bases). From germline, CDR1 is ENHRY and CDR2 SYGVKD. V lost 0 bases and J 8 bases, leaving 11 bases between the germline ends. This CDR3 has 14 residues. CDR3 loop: CAISESGGGKPQHF. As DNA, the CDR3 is TGTGCCATCAGTGAGTCTGGCGGGGGGAAGCCCCAGCATTTT.

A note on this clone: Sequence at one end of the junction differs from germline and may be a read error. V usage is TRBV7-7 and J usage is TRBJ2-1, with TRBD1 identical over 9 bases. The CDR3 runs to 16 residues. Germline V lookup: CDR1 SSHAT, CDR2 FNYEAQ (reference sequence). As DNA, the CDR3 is TGTGCTAGCAGCTTAGGGACAGGGATAAGGGTCAATGAGCAGTTCTTC. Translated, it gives CASSLGTGIRVNEQFF.

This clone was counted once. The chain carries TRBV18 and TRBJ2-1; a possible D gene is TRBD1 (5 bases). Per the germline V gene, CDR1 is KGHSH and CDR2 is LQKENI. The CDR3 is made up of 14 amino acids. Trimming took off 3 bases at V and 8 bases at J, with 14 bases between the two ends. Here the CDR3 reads CASSPGSLGHEQFF. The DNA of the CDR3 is TGTGCCAGCTCACCGGGGTCTCTGGGGCATGAGCAGTTCTTC.

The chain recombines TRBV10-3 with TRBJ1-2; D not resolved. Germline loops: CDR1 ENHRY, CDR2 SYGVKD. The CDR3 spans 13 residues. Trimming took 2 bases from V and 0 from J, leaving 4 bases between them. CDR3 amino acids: CAISEESNYGYTF. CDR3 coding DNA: TGTGCCATCAGTGAGGAGTCTAACTATGGCTACACCTTC.

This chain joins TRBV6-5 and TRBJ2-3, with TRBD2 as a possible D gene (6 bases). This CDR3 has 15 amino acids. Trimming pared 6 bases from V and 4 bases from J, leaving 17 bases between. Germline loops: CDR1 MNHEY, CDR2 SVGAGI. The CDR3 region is CASRTSFIGADTQYF. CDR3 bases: TGTGCCAGCAGAACTAGCTTTATTGGGGCAGATACGCAGTATTTT.

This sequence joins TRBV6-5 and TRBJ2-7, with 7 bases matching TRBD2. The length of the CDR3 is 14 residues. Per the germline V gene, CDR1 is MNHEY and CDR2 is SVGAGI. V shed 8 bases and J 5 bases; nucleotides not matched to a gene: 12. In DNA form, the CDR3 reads TGTGCCAGCGGGAGGGGAGACAGCCCTAACGAGCAGTACTTC. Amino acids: CASGRGDSPNEQYF.

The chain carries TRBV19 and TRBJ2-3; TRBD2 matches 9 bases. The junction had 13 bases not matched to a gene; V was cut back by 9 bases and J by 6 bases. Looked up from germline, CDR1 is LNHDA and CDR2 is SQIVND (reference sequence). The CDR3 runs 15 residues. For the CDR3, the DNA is TGTGCCAGCGGAGGGCTAGCGGGAACGTGGGATACGCAGTATTTT. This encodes CASGGLAGTWDTQYF.

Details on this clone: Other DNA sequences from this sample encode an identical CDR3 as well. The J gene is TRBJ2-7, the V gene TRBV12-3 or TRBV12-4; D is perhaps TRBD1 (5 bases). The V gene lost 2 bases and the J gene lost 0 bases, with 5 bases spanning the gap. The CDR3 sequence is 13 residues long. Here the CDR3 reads CASSLTGSYEQYF. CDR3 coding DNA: TGTGCCAGCAGTTTAACAGGCTCCTACGAGCAGTACTTC.